Here is one TCR beta chain with its context. Trimming cost V 5 bases and J 5 bases, with 15 bases left between them. Germline CDR1 reads SGHTA; CDR2 reads FQGNSA. This CDR3 is 14 amino acids long. This sample is drawn from a study of OX40 agonist ivuxolimab in advanced cancers. Clones were sequenced by immunoSEQ multiplex PCR, and TCRdb holds only the in-frame ones, with some missing. The sample holds some 94,000 clones; roughly nine tenths are singletons and the top ten take approximately 3.6%. The sample here was CD4+ or CD8+ T cells sorted from blood, taken in a trial of the OX40 agonist ivuxolimab. The receptor was isolated from an adult with an advanced solid tumor such as melanoma, head and neck, liver or kidney cancer. V and J are TRBV7-2 and TRBJ2-5; D may be TRBD2 (5 bases). The CDR3 region has the DNA TGTGCCAGCAGCGCGGGCCTCCGTGGGGAGACCCAGTACTTC. This encodes CASSAGLRGETQYF.